This entry lists 4 T cell receptor beta chains sequenced from one sample in a study of early T cells in non-severe SARS-CoV-2 infection. MiXCR was run by TCRdb on the 5' RACE reads, yielding one entry per CDR3 protein. The profile shows about 72,000 distinct CDR3 sequences, about 9.4% of them singletons. The sample was whole blood, taken at baseline. The receptors here all came from an adult who was a healthcare worker with PCR-confirmed SARS-CoV-2 infection or an uninfected control (not recorded which).

The rearrangement joins TRBV9 to TRBJ2-7, with TRBD1 matching 10 bases. V lost 2 bases and J lost 1; bases outside the gene matches: 12. Looked up from germline, CDR1 is SGDLS and CDR2 is YYNGEE. The CDR3 runs to 18 residues. This CDR3 reads CASSVGTPGQGPSYEQYF. DNA of the CDR3: TGTGCCAGCAGCGTCGGGACTCCGGGACAGGGGCCTTCCTACGAGCAGTACTTC.

The J gene is TRBJ2-3, the V gene TRBV5-1; D perhaps matches TRBD1 (6 bases). Trimming removed 4 bases at V and 5 bases at J, with 20 bases between. CDR1 and CDR2 from the germline V gene are SGHRS and YFSETQ. CDR3 size: 16 residues. The CDR3 loop reads CASSREGGPKGDTQYF. The CDR3 DNA follows: TGCGCCAGCAGCAGAGAAGGGGGTCCCAAGGGAGATACGCAGTATTTT.

This chain links TRBV21-1 with TRBJ2-4; the D call TRBD2 from the table was never checked on the DNA. TRBV21-1 is termed a pseudogene. The CDR3 runs 12 residues. The CDR3 region is CASSKARDWEYF. The CDR3, as DNA: TGTGCCAGCAGCAAAGCCCGGGACTGGGAGTACTTC.

This clonotype has a handful of counts. The J gene is TRBJ2-3, the V gene TRBV11-3, with 13 bases identical to TRBD2. Germline V gene lookup returns CDR1 SGHNT and CDR2 YENEEA. This CDR3 comprises 16 residues. The J segment lost 7 bases and the V segment lost 5 bases, leaving 9 bases of the junction unmatched. In nucleotides, the CDR3 is TGTGCCAGCAGCCTTCAGGGACTAGCGGGGTCGAATACGCAGTATTTT. Translating it yields CASSLQGLAGSNTQYF.